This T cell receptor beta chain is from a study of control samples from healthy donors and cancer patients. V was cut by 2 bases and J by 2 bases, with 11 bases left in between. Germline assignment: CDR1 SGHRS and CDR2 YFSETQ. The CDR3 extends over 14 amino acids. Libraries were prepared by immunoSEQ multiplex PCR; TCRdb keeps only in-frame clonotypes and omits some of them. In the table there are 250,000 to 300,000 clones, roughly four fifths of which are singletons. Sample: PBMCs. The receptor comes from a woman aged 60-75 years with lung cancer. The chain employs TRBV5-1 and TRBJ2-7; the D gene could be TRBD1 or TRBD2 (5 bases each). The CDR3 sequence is CASSFGGRAYEQYF. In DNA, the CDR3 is TGCGCCAGCAGCTTTGGGGGTAGGGCCTACGAGCAGTACTTC.